Given below is one TCR beta chain in context. The clone's antigen remains unknown. No per-base quality is available; no much larger clone lies one base away. These data belong to a study of blood T cell repertoires in COVID-19 (dated by TCRdb to 2018 to 2020). A note on the overall study: Samples covering the acute and convalescent phases of COVID-19 were provided by collaborators in the United States, Italy and Spain. The material from the prospective study consisted of cDNA or gDNA derived from T cells, B-cell-depleted T cells, or PBMCs. The dataset comprised deeply sampled blood TCRbeta repertoires from subjects exposed to, actively infected with, or recovered from COVID-19. The repertoires were made available in a free public database intended to serve as a resource for research on the immune response to SARS-CoV-2. Samples were obtained from the ongoing ImmuneRACE study (first 160 participants) and from about 1,300 subjects provided by 6 global collaborators. A de-identified subject ID, COVID-19 status, age in years and sex were almost always included in the sample metadata. Where available, HLA class I and class II types were obtained from metadata supplied by the sample provider rather than from assay-based typing.

What the work shows at the level of the full study, not this receptor alone: Clinical and demographic metadata were provided uncurated, with the amount varying by source and participant.

TCRbeta CDR3 regions were amplified from genomic DNA by means of the immunoSEQ Assay, a bias-controlled multiplex PCR. As for the original processing: Nucleated cell counts per sample were estimated from amplification of reference gene primers within the assay. Sequence reads were collapsed and filtered to measure the absolute abundance of every unique TCRbeta CDR3 rearrangement. For each sample, productive Simpson clonality was calculated as the square root of Simpson's diversity index across productive rearrangements. This is the immuneACCESS table as TCRdb keeps it, with only in-frame sequences that have V and J called. A part of the clones is gone; compared with another copy, unresolved V genes explain less than half, and the rest is unexplained. The V and J calls and clone size were taken over from that table, and D and trimming were inferred from the DNA. Across this sample there are hundreds of thousands of clones, with 85% to 90% seen only once. 0.9% to 1.2% of the sample rests with the top ten.

In the prospective study, participants were 18 to 89 years old, resided in about two dozen geographic areas of the United States, and were enrolled through a virtual design. Cohort assignment in the prospective study relied on participant-reported clinical history from a screening survey and a study questionnaire. Recovered participants in ImmuneRACE Cohort 3 were defined as having two consecutive negative NP/OP PCR tests, clearance from a healthcare professional, or resolution of symptoms. Mobile phlebotomists in the prospective study collected whole blood, serum and a nasopharyngeal or oropharyngeal swab from every participant. Prospective study participants could optionally give additional blood draws and questionnaires over a roughly 2-month period. Blood samples from the prospective study were shipped frozen or at room temperature prior to DNA extraction. Counted from cysteine to phenylalanine, this CDR3 has 12 amino acids. Just the 36-base CDR3 DNA is kept, in frame starting at base 1. At the junction V is shortened by 5 bases and J by 4 bases, with 7 bases in between. CDR1 and CDR2, per the germline V gene, are SGHNT and YENEEA.

Sequenced material: PBMCs or T cells enriched from blood (not recorded which). This chain joins TRBV11-3 to TRBJ2-3, with the D gene call left open. This receptor was taken from a man aged 30 to 45 who had recovered from COVID-19. The nucleotide sequence is given as TGTGCCAGCAGCCTCAGTTCAGATACGCAGTATTTT. Protein translation: CASSLSSDTQYF.